The entry that follows covers one T cell receptor beta chain sequence. Its antigen is not known. This record comes from a study of chemoradiotherapy in HPV16-positive cancers. The study's findings and limits: Non-HPV-specific T cells did not expand in tumors during treatment, whereas candidate HPV-specific clones and E7-related motifs did.

This CDR3 comprises 15 residues. Germline trimming cut 3 bases from V and 2 bases from J; bases unmatched to any gene: 7. Germline CDR1 is LGHNA and CDR2 is YSLEER. Sequencing used immunoSEQ multiplex PCR; TCRdb keeps in-frame clones, though not all of them. The table includes fewer than 18,000 clones, roughly 79% detected once. The sequence was collected from a human donor with HPV-associated anogenital cancer. The specimen was obtained from a patient who underwent chemoradiotherapy. The gene calls are TRBV4-3 and TRBJ2-7; 7 bases are shared with TRBD1. CDR3 residues: CASSQRQGWTYEQYF. The CDR3 region has the DNA TGCGCCAGCAGCCAGCGACAGGGATGGACCTACGAGCAGTACTTC.